These 3 T cell receptor delta chains originate from one sample sequenced in a study of γδ T cells in repeated Plasmodium falciparum infection. Vgamma9/Vdelta2+ and Vdelta2-negative gammadelta T cells were flow-sorted from PBMC for bulk sequencing. TCRdb re-called clones from the multiplex PCR reads via CATT. The sample shows 80,000 to 95,000 delta-chain clones, under 1.5% of them seen only once. Sequencing was done on a sample of gamma-delta T cells from blood. The receptors stem from a pool of human donors (malaria-infected and uninfected, not separated).

This clone turned up a few times. TCRdb attributes to this sequence the protein of a much larger clone, which differs from the DNA translation at residue 19; a read error is likely, and the protein displayed is translated from the DNA. The V gene call is TRDV2, and the J gene call is absent; the table's D call of TRDD3 was not tested on the DNA. The CDR3 covers 21 residues. From germline, CDR1 is GEAIGNYY and CDR2 EKD. CDR3 bases: TGTGCCTGTGACCCTCTACACGTGTCTGGGGTAAAAGTGCCGTACACCGATAAACCCATCTTT. Protein product: CACDPLHVSGVKVPYTDKPIF.

Ten or more counts support this clone. TCRdb's entry gives the protein of a much larger clone, which mismatches this DNA's translation at residue 6, likely from a read error; the protein reported here is translated from the DNA. This chain links TRDV1 with TRDJ1, with 9 bases that match TRDD2. Here the J gene came from matching the DNA to germline, since TCRdb omits it. There are 21 residues in the CDR3. V dropped 2 bases and J dropped 0; count of bases not matched to a gene: 19. Germline V gene sequence: CDR1 TSWWSYY, CDR2 QGS. The chain's CDR3 is CALGEEAFLHLVLLHTDKLIF. The CDR3 DNA reads as TGTGCTCTTGGGGAAGAGGCCTTCCTACACCTAGTACTCCTTCACACCGATAAACTCATCTTT.

This clone was seen repeatedly, ten times or more. A much larger clone is a single base away; this may be a read error. This specimen includes other DNA sequences encoding the same CDR3. This chain uses TRDV1 with TRDJ1; TRDD3 matches 8 bases. This CDR3 contains 20 residues. Germline trimming cut 1 base from V and 0 bases from J; bases unmatched to any gene: 16. Per germline, CDR1 TSWWSYY and CDR2 QGS. The CDR3 here is CALGEHILLGGNWYTDKLIF. CDR3 DNA sequence: TGTGCTCTTGGGGAACATATATTACTGGGGGGAAACTGGTACACCGATAAACTCATCTTT.